The entry that follows covers one T cell receptor beta chain sequence. Only a few counts were recorded for this clonotype. No antigen is known for it. Nothing much larger sits one base from this clone, and base qualities are not available. The sample belongs to a study of T-cell reconstitution after alpha-beta-depleted transplantation in children (dated by TCRdb to about 2016). About the investigation overall: T-cell immune reconstitution after TCRalphabeta/CD19-depleted allogeneic hematopoietic cell transplantation in children was quantitatively tracked in the study by means of TCR repertoire profiling. Broader findings and caveats from the paper: Over the following months the frequencies of hyperexpanded clones went down, and after one year T-cell counts and TCRbeta diversity were mostly credited to newly produced T cells. Apparently early alphabetaT-cell count recovery about two months after transplant reportedly relied on only several hundred rapidly expanded clones derived from non-depleted graft cells. In some patients, the high TCRbeta diversity seen at day 60 was put down to recipient T cells and intrathymic progenitors that had survived conditioning.

The CDR3 spans 14 residues, from the cysteine through the phenylalanine. Only the CDR3 DNA stays, 42 bases, in frame from base 1. At the junction V is shortened by 0 bases and J by 6 bases, with 11 bases in between. The library was produced with PCR. Sequencing used an Illumina HiSeq 2500. Molecular barcoding was employed in the preparation of TCR libraries, with unique molecular identifiers being used to normalize TCRbeta repertoire quantification. Starting from the raw public reads, TCRdb applied fastp trimming at Q25, assembled clones with MiXCR and retained in-frame beta chains. A single entry per CDR3 protein holds the most common genes and DNA from its merged rows. This sample lists more than 200,000 distinct CDR3 sequences; 24% were detected once. The ten largest clones represent about 4.8% of the sample. Explained via the paper, the treatment or condition label denotes: allogeneic hematopoietic cell transplantation with graft depleted of TCRalphabeta T cells and CD19 B cells. Transplant recipients were children who received TCRalphabeta/CD19-depleted allogeneic hematopoietic cell grafts.

The receptor was derived from a female patient aged 2 to 10 who had a stem cell transplant for congenital amegakaryocytic thrombocytopenia, so the T cells may come from the graft donor. The material sequenced was PBMCs, mostly from graft donor cells, taken 360 days after TCRalphabeta/CD19-depleted stem cell transplant. This chain is built from TRBV12-3 or TRBV12-4 and TRBJ1-1; the D gene is not confidently resolved. The encoded CDR3 is CASSLAAEIAEAFF. Read as DNA, the sequence is TGTGCCAGCAGTTTAGCTGCCGAGATTGCTGAAGCTTTCTTT.